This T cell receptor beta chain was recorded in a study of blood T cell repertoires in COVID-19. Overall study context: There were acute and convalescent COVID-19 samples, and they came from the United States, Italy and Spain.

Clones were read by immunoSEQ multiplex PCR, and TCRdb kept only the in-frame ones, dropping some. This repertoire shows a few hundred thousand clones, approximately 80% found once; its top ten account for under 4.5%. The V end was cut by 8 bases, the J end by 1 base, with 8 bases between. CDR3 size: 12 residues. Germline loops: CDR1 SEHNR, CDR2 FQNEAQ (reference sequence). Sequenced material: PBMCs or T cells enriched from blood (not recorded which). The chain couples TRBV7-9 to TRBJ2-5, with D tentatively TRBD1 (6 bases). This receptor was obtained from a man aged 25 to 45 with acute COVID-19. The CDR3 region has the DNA TGTGCCAGCGAGGGGGTCCAAGAGACCCAGTACTTC. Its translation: CASEGVQETQYF. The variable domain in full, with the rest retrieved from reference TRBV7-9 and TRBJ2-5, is DTGVSQNPRHKITKRGQNVTFRCDPISEHNRLYWYRQTLGQGPEFLTYFQNEAQLEKSRLLSDRFSAERPKGSFSTLEIQRTEQGDSAMYLCASEGVQETQYFGPGTRLLVL.